This TCR beta chain was recovered during a study of human T cells and chemical hapten exposure (dated by TCRdb to 2020 to 2023). General notes on the study: Libraries were pooled for sequencing, and per-sample TCR yields varied mainly because of small differences in library volumes within the pool. In alopecia patients, the study followed how the peripheral blood TCR repertoire changed in vivo over primary and secondary sensitization to diphenylcyclopropenone (DPC), a hapten. From each blood RNA sample, both TCR alpha and TCR beta chains were sequenced. Study-level results and caveats: The number of TCRs above 1 in 1000 frequency did not change with DPC sensitization; there was no evidence of global repertoire structure alterations. After repeated subsampling, changes were observed in the strength of the expansion versus patch-test correlation and in the threshold at which the correlation became significant.

There are 15 amino acids in the CDR3, from cysteine to phenylalanine inclusive. Of all the DNA, just the CDR3 is kept, 45 bases in frame from base 1. From the germline V gene, CDR1 is MRHNA and CDR2 is SNTAGT. V is trimmed back by 6 bases and J by 3 bases, and the junction contains 9 bases that no gene match accounts for. The label giving this sample's time point can be read as: healthy volunteer bleed at 6 weeks. Unfractionated whole blood was collected in Tempus Blood RNA tubes, and total RNA was extracted from that blood. Roughly 5 healthy volunteers served as TCR sequencing controls and were bled at day 0, 2 weeks and 6 weeks. This clonotype was detected ten times or more. This clone's antigen is unknown. One base away there is no much larger clone; base qualities are not given. The library relied on RACE. This sample was sequenced with a NextSeq 500. During library preparation, unique molecular identifiers were attached to individual cDNA molecules so that TCRs could be counted quantitatively and reproducibly. On the authors' methods: Samples had a median of 95,638 TCRs, with a range from roughly 23,224 to 700,000. V, J and CDR3 annotation of the TCR reads was carried out using the Decombinator software suite. Every sample was subsampled to the same number of TCRs (28,000) for the PS versus PT1 abundance plots. TCRs were defined as expanded if absent before sensitization and observed at least eight times at the 2-week time point. Using fastp trimming at Q25 and MiXCR clonotype assembly, TCRdb reanalyzed the public sequencing data and kept in-frame beta chains. Rows with a matching CDR3 protein are joined into one entry that keeps the most common DNA and genes. The V and J calls and clone size come from TCRdb's table, not from the authors' own analysis. In this sample the table shows 75,000 to 80,000 distinct CDR3 sequences, around 9.3% of which occur a single time. The ten largest account for about 1.5% of the sample.

The source is a female donor in good health. Some clones in this sample may be carry-over from other donors' samples. The sequence links TRBV6-4 to TRBJ2-3; 7 bases in the middle match TRBD1. Material for sequencing was whole blood. The sequenced DNA is TGTGCCAGCAGCACGGGACAGAAGACGACAGATACGCAGTATTTT. It specifies CASSTGQKTTDTQYF.